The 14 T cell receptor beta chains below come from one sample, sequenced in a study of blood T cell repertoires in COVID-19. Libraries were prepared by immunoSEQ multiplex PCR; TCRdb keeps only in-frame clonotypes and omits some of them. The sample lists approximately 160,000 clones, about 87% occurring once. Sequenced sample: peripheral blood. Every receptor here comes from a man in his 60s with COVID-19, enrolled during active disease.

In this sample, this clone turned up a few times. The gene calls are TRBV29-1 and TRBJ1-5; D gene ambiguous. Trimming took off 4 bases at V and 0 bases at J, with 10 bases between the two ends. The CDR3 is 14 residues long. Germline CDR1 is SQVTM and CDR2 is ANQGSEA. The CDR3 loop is CSVVGGNSNQPQHF. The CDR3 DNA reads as TGCAGCGTTGTAGGCGGGAATAGCAATCAGCCCCAGCATTTT.

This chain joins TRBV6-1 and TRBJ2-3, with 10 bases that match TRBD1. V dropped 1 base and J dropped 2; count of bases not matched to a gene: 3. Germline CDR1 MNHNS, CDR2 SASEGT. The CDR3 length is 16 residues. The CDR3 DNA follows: TGTGCCAGCAGTGAAGTGGGGACAGGGGCCACAGATACGCAGTATTTT. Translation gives CASSEVGTGATDTQYF.

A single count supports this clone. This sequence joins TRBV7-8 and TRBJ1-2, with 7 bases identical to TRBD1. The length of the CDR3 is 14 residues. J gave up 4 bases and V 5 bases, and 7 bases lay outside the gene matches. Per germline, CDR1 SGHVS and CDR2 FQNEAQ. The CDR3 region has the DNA TGTGCCAGCAGCCTAGAGGGGGCACTCTATGGCTACACCTTC. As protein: CASSLEGALYGYTF.

For the CDR3, the DNA is TGTGCCACCAGTGAGGCCGGGACAGCTAATCAGCCCCAGCATTTT. Its protein is CATSEAGTANQPQHF. The rearrangement joins TRBV24-1 to TRBJ1-5; 7 bases map to TRBD1. Germline CDR1 reads KGHDR; CDR2 reads SFDVKD. The trim removed 4 bases at V and 4 bases at J, leaving 6 bases unmatched. This CDR3 contains 15 residues.

This CDR3 is CASSLASYDTDTQYF. CDR3 DNA: TGCGCCAGCAGCTTGGCCAGTTACGACACAGATACGCAGTATTTT. This chain joins TRBV5-1 and TRBJ2-3; D not resolved. The CDR3 has 15 residues. Germline assignment: CDR1 SGHRS and CDR2 YFSETQ. The V end was cut by 0 bases, the J end by 2 bases, with 10 bases between.

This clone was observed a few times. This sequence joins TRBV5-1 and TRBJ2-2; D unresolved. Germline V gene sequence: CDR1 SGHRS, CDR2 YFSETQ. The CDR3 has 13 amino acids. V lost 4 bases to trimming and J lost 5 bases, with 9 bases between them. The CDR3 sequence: CASSHSTTGELFF. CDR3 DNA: TGCGCCAGCAGCCATTCAACTACCGGGGAGCTGTTTTTT. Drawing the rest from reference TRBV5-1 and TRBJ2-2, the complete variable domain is KAGVTQTPRYLIKTRGQQVTLSCSPISGHRSVSWYQQTPGQGLQFLFEYFSETQRNKGNFPGRFSGRQFSNSRSEMNVSTLELGDSALYLCASSHSTTGELFFGEGSRLTVL.

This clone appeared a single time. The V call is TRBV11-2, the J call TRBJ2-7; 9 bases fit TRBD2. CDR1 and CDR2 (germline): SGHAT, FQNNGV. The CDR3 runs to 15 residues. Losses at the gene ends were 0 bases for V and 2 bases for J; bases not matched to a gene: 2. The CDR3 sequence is CASSLDGLATYEQYF. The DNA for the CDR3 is TGTGCCAGCAGCTTAGATGGACTAGCGACCTACGAGCAGTACTTC.

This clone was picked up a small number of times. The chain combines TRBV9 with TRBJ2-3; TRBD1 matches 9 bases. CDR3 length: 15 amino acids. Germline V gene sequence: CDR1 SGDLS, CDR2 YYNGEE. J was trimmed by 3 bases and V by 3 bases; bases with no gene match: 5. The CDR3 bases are TGTGCCAGCAGCGGCCTGGGACAGGGAACAGATACGCAGTATTTT. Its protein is CASSGLGQGTDTQYF.

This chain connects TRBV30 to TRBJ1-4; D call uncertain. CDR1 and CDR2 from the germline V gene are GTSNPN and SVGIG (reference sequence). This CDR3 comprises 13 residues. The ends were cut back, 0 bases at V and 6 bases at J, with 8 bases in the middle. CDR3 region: CAWSVQNHEKLFF. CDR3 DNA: TGTGCCTGGAGTGTACAGAACCATGAAAAACTGTTTTTT.

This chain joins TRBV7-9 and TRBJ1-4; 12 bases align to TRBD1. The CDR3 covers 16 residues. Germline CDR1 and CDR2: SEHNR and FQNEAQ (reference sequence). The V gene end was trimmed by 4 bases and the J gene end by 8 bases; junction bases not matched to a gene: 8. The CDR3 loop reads CASSSGQGAPGEKLFF. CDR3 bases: TGTGCCAGCAGCTCGGGACAGGGGGCGCCGGGAGAAAAACTGTTTTTT.

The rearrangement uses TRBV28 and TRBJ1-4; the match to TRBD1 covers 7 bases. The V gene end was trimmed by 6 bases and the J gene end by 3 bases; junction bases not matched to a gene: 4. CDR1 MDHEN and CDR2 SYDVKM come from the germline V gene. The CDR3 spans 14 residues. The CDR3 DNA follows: TGTGCCAGCAGCCCACAGGGGCCTAATGAAAAACTGTTTTTT. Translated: CASSPQGPNEKLFF. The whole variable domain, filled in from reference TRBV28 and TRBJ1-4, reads DVKVTQSSRYLVKRTGEKVFLECVQDMDHENMFWYRQDPGLGLRLIYFSYDVKMKEKGDIPEGYSVSREKKERFSLILESASTNQTSMYLCASSPQGPNEKLFFGSGTQLSVL.

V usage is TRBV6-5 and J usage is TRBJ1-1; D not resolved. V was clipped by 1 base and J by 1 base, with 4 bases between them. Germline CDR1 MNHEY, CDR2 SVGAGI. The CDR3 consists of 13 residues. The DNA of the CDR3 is TGTGCCAGCAGTTACTTCGGGAACACTGAAGCTTTCTTT. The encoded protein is CASSYFGNTEAFF.

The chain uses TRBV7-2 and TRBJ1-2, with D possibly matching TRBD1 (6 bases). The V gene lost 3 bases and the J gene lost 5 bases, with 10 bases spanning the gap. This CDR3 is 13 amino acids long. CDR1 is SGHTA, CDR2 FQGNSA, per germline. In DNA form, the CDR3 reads TGTGCCAGCAGCTTTCCAGGGGTATATGGCTACACCTTC. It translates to CASSFPGVYGYTF.

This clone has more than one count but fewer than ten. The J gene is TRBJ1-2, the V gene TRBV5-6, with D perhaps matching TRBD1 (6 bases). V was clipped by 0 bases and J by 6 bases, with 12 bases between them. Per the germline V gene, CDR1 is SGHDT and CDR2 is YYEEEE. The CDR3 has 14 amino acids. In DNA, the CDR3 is TGTGCCAGCAGCTTGGGTTCAGGGGTGGATGGCTACACCTTC. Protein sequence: CASSLGSGVDGYTF. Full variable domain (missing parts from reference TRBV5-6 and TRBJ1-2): DAGVTQSPTHLIKTRGQQVTLRCSPKSGHDTVSWYQQALGQGPQFIFQYYEEEERQRGNFPDRFSGHQFPNYSSELNVNALLLGDSALYLCASSLGSGVDGYTFGSGTRLTVV.